Presented here are 26 T cell receptor beta chains from one specimen sequenced in a study of regulatory T cells in long-lasting Graves disease. Time point reported: newly diagnosed GD, antithyroid drugs for less than 3 months. The authors made the TCR library using RNA they extracted from PBMCs. According to the study, TCR beta libraries were built with iRepertoire HTBI primers and CDR3-region Arm-PCR. TCRdb independently ran MiXCR on the multiplex PCR reads; one entry per CDR3 protein. The repertoire holds 520,000 or so distinct CDR3 sequences, more than 10% seen once, with 8% to 10% in the top ten. These same records also appear under a second study, on T cells in Graves' hyperthyroidism and ophthalmopathy.

The sample was peripheral blood mononuclear cells (PBMCs), taken at new diagnosis, from a patient treated with antithyroid drugs. These receptors were collected from a young woman with Graves disease.

As regards this clonotype: A much larger clone is a single base away; this may be a read error. The gene calls are TRBV6-1 and TRBJ2-3, with TRBD2 matching over 9 bases. Trimming at V came to 10 bases and at J to 1 base, leaving 6 bases not matched to a gene. From germline, CDR1 is MNHNS and CDR2 SASEGT. The CDR3 covers 14 residues. CDR3: CATILAGRTDTQYF. In DNA, the CDR3 is TGTGCCACCATCCTAGCGGGACGCACAGATACGCAGTATTTT.

This clonotype has at least ten counts. This chain connects TRBV11-3 to TRBJ1-3; D unresolved. The CDR3 totals 14 residues. Germline CDR1 and CDR2: SGHNT and YENEEA. Trimming stripped 4 bases from V and 0 bases from J, with 7 bases between. The CDR3 reads CASSSAGSGNTIYF. As DNA, the CDR3 is TGTGCCAGCAGCTCAGCAGGCTCTGGAAACACCATATATTTT.

This clonotype was counted many times. The chain has TRBV18 and TRBJ2-3, with D hard to call. The CDR3 sequence is 14 residues long. Germline V gene data show CDR1 as KGHSH and CDR2 as LQKENI. V was shortened by 1 base and J by 0 bases, with 5 bases between the two germline ends. DNA of the CDR3: TGTGCCAGCTCACCACTGGACAGCACAGATACGCAGTATTTT. The encoded protein is CASSPLDSTDTQYF. Complete variable domain (other parts from reference TRBV18 and TRBJ2-3): NAGVMQNPRHLVRRRGQEARLRCSPMKGHSHVYWYRQLPEEGLKFMVYLQKENIIDESGMPKERFSAEFPKEGPSILRIQQVVRGDSAAYFCASSPLDSTDTQYFGPGTRLTVL.

This sequence joins TRBV19 and TRBJ1-5; D not certain. V lost 5 bases, J lost 3 bases, and 20 bases lay in between. CDR1 and CDR2 (germline): LNHDA, SQIVND (reference sequence). This CDR3 is 17 amino acids long. Here the CDR3 reads CASSPREGLLSNQPQHF. The CDR3 DNA sequence: TGTGCCAGTAGTCCTCGGGAAGGCCTACTCTCCAATCAGCCCCAGCATTTT.

The CDR3 nucleotides read TGTGCCAGCAGCCCCGGAGGGTCTGGCGAGACCCAGTACTTC. Residues: CASSPGGSGETQYF. The chain combines TRBV2 with TRBJ2-5, with D perhaps TRBD2 (6 bases). The CDR3 totals 14 residues. V was clipped by 6 bases and J by 5 bases, with 16 bases between them. Germline V lookup: CDR1 SNHLY, CDR2 FYNNEI.

This clonotype was seen a few times. The CDR3 coding sequence is TGTGCCAGCAGCCGGACAGCAGCGTTTAACGAGCAGTACTTC. This sequence encodes CASSRTAAFNEQYF. V usage is TRBV14 and J usage is TRBJ2-7; D may be TRBD1 (6 bases). The length of the CDR3 is 14 residues. V shed 4 bases and J shed 5 bases, with 15 bases lying between them. Per the germline V gene, CDR1 is SGHDN and CDR2 is FVKESK.

At least ten counts were recorded for this clonotype. V and J are TRBV20-1 and TRBJ1-2; 7 bases agree with TRBD1. The V and J ends lost 6 bases and 0 bases, in that order; junction bases with no gene match: 4. This CDR3 is 13 amino acids long. Germline V lookup: CDR1 DFQATT, CDR2 SNEGSKA (reference sequence). CDR3 sequence: CSAPGTANYGYTF. Written as DNA, the CDR3 is TGCAGTGCCCCCGGGACAGCTAACTATGGCTACACCTTC.

This clonotype was observed a few times. The chain links TRBV7-2 to TRBJ1-3; possibly TRBD1 for D (5 bases). CDR1 is SGHTA, CDR2 FQGNSA, per germline. The CDR3 is made up of 15 amino acids. V lost 3 bases to trimming and J lost 0 bases, with 9 bases between them. The CDR3 coding sequence is TGTGCCAGCAGCTTTCCAGGGTACTCTGGAAACACCATATATTTT. Its translation: CASSFPGYSGNTIYF.

The gene calls are TRBV4-1 and TRBJ1-4; a weak D match, TRBD1 (5 bases). V was pared by 4 bases and J by 8 bases, with 20 bases between. Germline CDR1 and CDR2: MGHRA and YSYEKL. CDR3 length equals 16 residues. Here the CDR3 reads CASSLQIPAWGEKLFF. For the CDR3, the DNA is TGCGCCAGCAGCCTCCAAATACCGGCCTGGGGGGAAAAACTGTTTTTT.

The rearrangement uses TRBV27 and TRBJ2-1; D unclear. The V and J ends lost 1 base and 6 bases respectively, with 10 bases between them. The CDR3 is 14 amino acids. Germline CDR1 MNHEY, CDR2 SMNVEV (reference sequence). The CDR3 region has the DNA TGTGCCAGCAGTTTATGGGGTACCCTCAATGAGCAGTTCTTC. Protein: CASSLWGTLNEQFF.

This rearrangement joins TRBV10-3 to TRBJ1-2; the D is unclear. Germline V gene data show CDR1 as ENHRY and CDR2 as SYGVKD. Trimming took 0 bases from V and 4 from J, leaving 12 bases between them. This CDR3 contains 15 residues. In nucleotides, the CDR3 is TGTGCCATCAGTGAGTCGCCCAGATCGGGCTATGGCTACACCTTC. It encodes CAISESPRSGYGYTF.

In regard to this clonotype: This may be a read error, as it is one base from a much larger clone. The CDR3 is CANSYSFGQGPSYEQYF. CDR3 in DNA: TGTGCCAACAGTTACTCGTTCGGACAGGGACCCTCCTACGAGCAGTACTTC. The V call is TRBV6-2 or TRBV6-3, the J call TRBJ2-7; 8 nucleotides align to TRBD1. Germline V gene lookup returns CDR1 MNHEY and CDR2 SVGEGT. The length of the CDR3 is 17 residues.

The chain couples TRBV9 to TRBJ1-1, with TRBD1 as a possible D gene (5 bases). The CDR3 totals 15 residues. The V gene's germline CDR1 is SGDLS and CDR2 YYNGEE. V was cut by 3 bases and J by 8 bases, with 20 bases left in between. The CDR3 DNA follows: TGTGCCAGCAGCGCGTGGGGGTCCCAGTCGAACGAAGCTTTCTTT. The encoded protein is CASSAWGSQSNEAFF.

Many counts were recorded for this clonotype. This chain's CDR3 is CASSSGGGSSYEQYF. Here the CDR3 DNA reads TGTGCCAGCAGTTCTGGGGGGGGGAGCTCCTACGAGCAGTACTTC. The gene calls are TRBV6-2 or TRBV6-3 and TRBJ2-7; 7 bases are shared with TRBD2. The CDR3 contains 15 residues. Trimming took 4 bases from V and 0 from J; bases not matched to a gene: 6. The germline CDR1 and CDR2 sequences are MNHEY and SVGEGT.

This clonotype was picked up many times. This chain links TRBV11-1 with TRBJ2-5; D is undetermined. V was cut by 0 bases and J by 5 bases, with 4 bases left in between. Germline V lookup: CDR1 SGHAT, CDR2 FQDESV (reference sequence). The CDR3 is made up of 12 amino acids. CDR3 residues: CASSLAEETQYF. As DNA, the CDR3 is TGTGCCAGCAGCTTAGCCGAGGAGACCCAGTACTTC.

This clonotype was seen a few times. The chain couples TRBV19 to TRBJ2-7; TRBD2 agrees at 9 bases. With 1 base clipped from V and 4 bases from J, the junction kept 5 bases outside the gene matches. This CDR3 is built from 15 residues. Germline V gives CDR1 LNHDA, CDR2 SQIVND (reference sequence). CDR3 in amino acids: CASSIGPSGMYEQYF. CDR3 bases: TGTGCCAGTAGTATAGGTCCTAGCGGGATGTACGAGCAGTACTTC.

There are many counts of this clonotype. The genes are TRBV5-1 and TRBJ2-1; 7 nucleotides match TRBD1. V was clipped by 3 bases and J by 8 bases; unmatched bases: 17. CDR3 length: 17 amino acids. Per the germline V gene, CDR1 is SGHRS and CDR2 is YFSETQ. Here the CDR3 reads CASSWPSLAGQGDEQFF. CDR3 DNA sequence: TGCGCCAGCAGCTGGCCCAGTTTGGCGGGCCAGGGGGATGAGCAGTTCTTC. Full variable domain (rest looked up from reference TRBV5-1 and TRBJ2-1): KAGVTQTPRYLIKTRGQQVTLSCSPISGHRSVSWYQQTPGQGLQFLFEYFSETQRNKGNFPGRFSGRQFSNSRSEMNVSTLELGDSALYLCASSWPSLAGQGDEQFFGPGTRLTVL.

The J gene is TRBJ1-4, the V gene TRBV5-5, with TRBD1 matching 9 bases. The CDR3 is made up of 17 amino acids. The germline V gene has CDR1 SGHKS and CDR2 YYEKEE (reference sequence). Trimming cost V 0 bases and J 4 bases; bases outside gene matches: 7. In nucleotides, the CDR3 is TGTGCCAGCAGCTTGGGCGGCGGGACAGGGTATAATGAAAAACTGTTTTTT. Translated: CASSLGGGTGYNEKLFF.

This clonotype was observed many times. The gene calls are TRBV12-3 or TRBV12-4 and TRBJ2-3; 7 nucleotides align to TRBD1. The CDR3 loop spans 15 amino acids. Trimming took 4 bases from V and 1 from J; bases not matched to a gene: 5. CDR3 sequence reads: CASSSWTGGTDTQYF. The CDR3 bases are TGTGCCAGCAGTTCGTGGACAGGAGGCACAGATACGCAGTATTTT.

This clonotype showed up many times. The J gene is TRBJ2-7, the V gene TRBV2; D gene unclear. The CDR3 contains 11 residues. Germline CDR1 and CDR2: SNHLY and FYNNEI. V was cut by 8 bases and J by 7 bases, with 12 bases left in between. CDR3 residues: CASGVHTEQYF. CDR3 DNA sequence: TGTGCCAGCGGGGTGCATACGGAGCAGTACTTC.

A remark on this clonotype: One base away lies a much larger clone, so this may be a sequencing read error. In nucleotides, the CDR3 is TGTGCCTGGAGTCGGGGGGTAGGCTATGGCTACACCTTC. Translated, it gives CAWSRGVGYGYTF. The chain carries TRBV30 and TRBJ1-2, with D tentatively TRBD1 (5 bases). This CDR3 region has 13 residues. Germline assignment: CDR1 GTSNPN and CDR2 SVGIG (reference sequence). Trimming took off 2 bases at V and 4 bases at J, with 11 bases between the two ends.

V gene TRBV20-1 combines with J gene TRBJ2-5; D uncertain. V lost 6 bases and J 5 bases, leaving 10 bases between the germline ends. Germline lookup yields CDR1 DFQATT and CDR2 SNEGSKA (reference sequence). The CDR3 totals 11 residues. The CDR3 here is CSAYDRETQYF. In DNA form, the CDR3 reads TGCAGTGCGTATGATAGGGAGACCCAGTACTTC.

This clonotype was seen many times. CDR3: CASSYSGTVKGEQFF. CDR3 nucleotide sequence: TGTGCCAGCAGTTATTCCGGGACAGTTAAGGGTGAGCAGTTCTTC. This chain links TRBV27 with TRBJ2-1; TRBD1 matches 7 bases. The CDR3 sequence is 15 residues long. V dropped 4 bases and J dropped 9; count of bases not matched to a gene: 12. Germline V gene lookup returns CDR1 MNHEY and CDR2 SMNVEV (reference sequence).

Many counts were recorded for this clonotype. The chain recombines TRBV27 with TRBJ2-1, with a tentative D call TRBD1 (5 bases). Germline V lookup: CDR1 MNHEY, CDR2 SMNVEV (reference sequence). V lost 4 bases and J 0 bases, leaving 13 bases between the germline ends. The CDR3 spans 16 residues. The CDR3 DNA reads as TGTGCCAGCAGTTCATGGGGCTACAGCTCCTACAATGAGCAGTTCTTC. Amino acid sequence: CASSSWGYSSYNEQFF.

This clonotype was recorded many times. The rearrangement uses TRBV5-1 and TRBJ1-5; D might be TRBD1 (6 bases). The germline CDR1 and CDR2 sequences are SGHRS and YFSETQ. This CDR3 is built from 15 residues. Trimming took off 4 bases at V and 7 bases at J, with 18 bases between the two ends. CDR3 nucleotide sequence: TGCGCCAGCAGCGAAACGGGGGGGCTAGGACAGCCCCAGCATTTT. This encodes CASSETGGLGQPQHF.

This clonotype was found many times. The chain employs TRBV6-5 and TRBJ2-2, with 14 bases aligning to TRBD2. J gave up 7 bases and V 2 bases, and 3 bases lay outside the gene matches. This CDR3 region has 16 residues. The germline CDR1 and CDR2 sequences are MNHEY and SVGAGI. CDR3 DNA sequence: TGTGCCAGCAGTTACGGGACTAGCGGGAGCAGCGGGGAGCTGTTTTTT. This translates into CASSYGTSGSSGELFF.